A single sample gave rise to the 16 T cell receptor beta chains below, sequenced in a study of T cell responses to AZD1222 COVID-19 vaccine. Assay used: immunoSEQ multiplex PCR; TCRdb lists only in-frame clones, some missing. Among around 160,000 clones listed, around nine tenths were seen once. Sequencing used peripheral blood, obtained on day 0 of AZD1222 vaccination. These receptors were taken from an adult in good health.

This chain uses TRBV4-3 with TRBJ2-5; 9 positions match TRBD2. Per germline, CDR1 LGHNA and CDR2 YSLEER. The CDR3 consists of 17 residues. V lost 1 base, J lost 5 bases, and 11 bases stayed unmatched. This CDR3 is CASSQVPTSGGGETQYF. In DNA form, the CDR3 reads TGCGCCAGCAGCCAAGTCCCGACTAGCGGAGGGGGGGAGACCCAGTACTTC.

The V gene is TRBV27, the J gene TRBJ1-6; TRBD1 matches at 7 bases. Germline values: CDR1 MNHEY, CDR2 SMNVEV (reference sequence). The length of the CDR3 is 13 residues. V gave up 5 bases and J gave up 11 bases; unmatched junction bases: 6. The CDR3: CASSPGTVTPLHF. CDR3 DNA sequence: TGTGCCAGCAGTCCGGGGACAGTGACACCCCTCCACTTT.

In its sample, this clone was seen a few times. The V call is TRBV5-3, the J call TRBJ2-3; 10 nucleotides align to TRBD2. TRBV5-3 is assigned to the ORF class and has an uncertain function. Trimming removed 0 bases from V and 4 bases from J; junction bases left unmatched: 5. This CDR3 has 16 residues. In DNA form, the CDR3 reads TGTGCCAGAAGCTTGGCCAAGCGGGGGGGCCCAGATACGCAGTATTTT. It yields the protein CARSLAKRGGPDTQYF.

The chain carries TRBV28 and TRBJ2-1; TRBD2 might be the D (5 bases). V was shortened by 5 bases and J by 6 bases, with 17 bases between the two germline ends. Per germline, CDR1 MDHEN and CDR2 SYDVKM. The length of the CDR3 is 15 residues. CDR3 amino acids: CASSPLGRGINEQFF. The CDR3 nucleotides are TGTGCCAGCAGTCCGCTGGGCCGGGGAATCAATGAGCAGTTCTTC.

The V call is TRBV7-3, the J call TRBJ2-7; weak D call: TRBD2 (5 bases). Germline CDR1 and CDR2: SGHTA and FQGTGA. The CDR3 covers 15 residues. V was trimmed by 2 bases and J by 4 bases, leaving 15 bases between them. CDR3 nucleotide sequence: TGTGCCAGCAGCTTATTGGCGGGTGTCATGTACGAGCAGTACTTC. It translates to CASSLLAGVMYEQYF.

The chain is built from TRBV3-1 (or the pseudogene TRBV3-2) and TRBJ2-1; 7 bases are a match to TRBD1. The CDR3 runs 16 residues. Germline V gives CDR1 LGHDT, CDR2 YNNKEL (reference sequence). J gave up 2 bases and V 1 base, and 5 bases lay outside the gene matches. The CDR3 nucleotides read TGTGCCAGCAGCCAAGCCGACAGGGTCCCCTACAATGAGCAGTTCTTC. This sequence encodes CASSQADRVPYNEQFF.

V and J are TRBV7-8 and TRBJ2-1; weak D call: TRBD1 (5 bases). In germline, CDR1 is SGHVS, CDR2 FQNEAQ. The ends were cut back, 3 bases at V and 4 bases at J, with 13 bases in the middle. The CDR3 is made up of 15 amino acids. CDR3 sequence (DNA): TGTGCCAGCAGCTTTGGGGCAGAAATGTACAATGAGCAGTTCTTC. It translates to CASSFGAEMYNEQFF.

The V call is TRBV29-1, the J call TRBJ2-3; TRBD2 agrees at 7 bases. The CDR3 totals 14 residues. The junction had 8 bases not matched to a gene; V was cut back by 4 bases and J by 4 bases. Germline V CDR1 and CDR2: SQVTM, ANQGSEA. The CDR3 DNA sequence: TGCAGCGTTGTGTCGAGCGGGGATGCAGATACGCAGTATTTT. This gives the protein CSVVSSGDADTQYF.

The chain is built from TRBV7-2 and TRBJ2-5; D gene unclear. The CDR3 sequence is 14 residues long. Trimming left V 0 bases short and J 3 bases short, with 8 bases between. Germline V CDR1 and CDR2: SGHTA, FQGNSA. CDR3 region: CASSLARTEETQYF. The CDR3 coding sequence is TGTGCCAGCAGCTTAGCGCGGACGGAAGAGACCCAGTACTTC.

The J gene is TRBJ2-2, the V gene TRBV5-1; 10 bases match TRBD2. Germline values: CDR1 SGHRS, CDR2 YFSETQ. The CDR3 is 15 residues long. Trimming removed 7 bases from V and 2 bases from J; junction bases left unmatched: 5. CDR3 residues: CASSSGGHNTGELFF. CDR3 in DNA: TGCGCCAGCTCTAGCGGGGGCCACAACACCGGGGAGCTGTTTTTT.

The genes are TRBV10-3 and TRBJ1-2; no clear D. The CDR3 totals 11 residues. Germline CDR1 and CDR2: ENHRY and SYGVKD. The V and J ends lost 9 bases and 1 base respectively, with 6 bases between them. CDR3 sequence: CAIQDNYGYTF. The CDR3 DNA follows: TGTGCCATTCAGGATAACTATGGCTACACCTTC.

This sequence joins TRBV7-6 and TRBJ1-3; weak D call: TRBD1 (5 bases). CDR3 length: 15 residues. V lost 0 bases and J 4 bases, leaving 10 bases between the germline ends. Per the germline V gene, CDR1 is SGHVS and CDR2 is FNYEAQ. For the CDR3, the DNA is TGTGCCAGCAGCTTAGCGGGGGATATCGGAAACACCATATATTTT. This codes for CASSLAGDIGNTIYF. The full variable domain, completed using reference TRBV7-6 and TRBJ1-3, is GAGVSQSPRYKVTKRGQDVALRCDPISGHVSLYWYRQALGQGPEFLTYFNYEAQQDKSGLPNDRFSAERPEGSISTLTIQRTEQRDSAMYRCASSLAGDIGNTIYFGEGSWLTVV.

The CDR3 coding sequence is TGTGCCAGCAGCGTAGGTGGGGGTACAGGGTCAGAAGCTTTCTTT. Its translation: CASSVGGGTGSEAFF. The chain recombines TRBV9 with TRBJ1-1, with TRBD1 as a possible D gene (6 bases). V gave up 0 bases and J gave up 8 bases, with 17 bases separating them. The CDR3 sequence is 15 residues long. CDR1 and CDR2 from the germline V gene are SGDLS and YYNGEE.

The chain carries TRBV6-5 and TRBJ1-5; possible D gene TRBD1, 6 bases. In germline, CDR1 is MNHEY, CDR2 SVGAGI. This CDR3 is 14 amino acids long. V was shortened by 6 bases and J by 4 bases, with 13 bases between the two germline ends. CDR3 residues: CASSGGARNQPQHF. DNA of the CDR3: TGTGCCAGCAGCGGGGGCGCACGAAATCAGCCCCAGCATTTT.

The chain employs TRBV6-4 and TRBJ2-3, with 8 bases fitting TRBD2. The CDR3 spans 14 residues. Germline loops: CDR1 MRHNA, CDR2 SNTAGT. The J segment lost 2 bases and the V segment lost 4 bases, leaving 2 bases of the junction unmatched. The CDR3 bases are TGTGCCAGCAGTGCGGGAGGGCACACAGATACGCAGTATTTT. Protein: CASSAGGHTDTQYF.

The rearrangement joins TRBV24-1 to TRBJ2-2; 9 positions agree with TRBD2. V lost 4 bases, J lost 5 bases, and 7 bases stayed unmatched. CDR3 length: 16 residues. CDR1 is KGHDR, CDR2 SFDVKD, per germline. CDR3 DNA sequence: TGTGCCACCAGTGAGGAAGTGGCGGGAGGGACCGGGGAGCTGTTTTTT. Translated, it gives CATSEEVAGGTGELFF.